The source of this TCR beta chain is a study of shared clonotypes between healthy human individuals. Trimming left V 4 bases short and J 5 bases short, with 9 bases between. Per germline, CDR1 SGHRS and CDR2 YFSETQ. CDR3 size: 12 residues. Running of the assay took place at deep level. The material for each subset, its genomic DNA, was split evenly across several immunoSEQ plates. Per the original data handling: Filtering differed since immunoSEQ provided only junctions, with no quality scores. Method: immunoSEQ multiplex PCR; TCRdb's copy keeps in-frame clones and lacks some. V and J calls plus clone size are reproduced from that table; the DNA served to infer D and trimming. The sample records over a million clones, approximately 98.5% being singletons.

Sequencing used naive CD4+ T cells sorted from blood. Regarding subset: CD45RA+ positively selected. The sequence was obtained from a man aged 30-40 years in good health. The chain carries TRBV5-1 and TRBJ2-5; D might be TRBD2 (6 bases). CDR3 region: CASSPEGETQYF. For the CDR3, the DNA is TGCGCCAGCAGCCCGGAGGGGGAGACCCAGTACTTC.